Listed below are T cell receptor beta chains from one sample, sequenced in a study of early T cells in non-severe SARS-CoV-2 infection. TCRdb reprocessed the 5' RACE reads via MiXCR and lists one record per CDR3 protein. Among about 60,000 distinct CDR3 sequences, roughly a tenth were seen once, and the ten largest hold over 8.5%. Sequencing was done on a sample of whole blood. The receptors stem from an adult who was a healthcare worker with PCR-confirmed SARS-CoV-2 infection or an uninfected control (not recorded which). CDR3s include the opening cysteine and the closing phenylalanine or tryptophan. A D gene is named only where the DNA matches it firmly. The listing skips clone size in some rows; elsewhere it reads once, few, many or a size class.

V gene,D gene,J gene,clone size,CDR3 protein,CDR3 DNA
TRBV20-1,TRBD2,TRBJ2-3,few,CSARLGGREYTQYF,TGCAGTGCCCGGCTAGGCGGGAGGGAATATACGCAGTATTTT
TRBV29-1,TRBD2,TRBJ2-1,.,CSVPGLADNEQFF,TGCAGCGTCCCGGGACTAGCGGACAATGAGCAGTTCTTC
TRBV7-9,.,TRBJ2-2,many,CASSLVPTGELFF,TGTGCCAGCAGCTTAGTCCCCACCGGGGAGCTGTTTTTT
TRBV9,.,TRBJ1-1,.,CASSVAHGNTEAFF,TGTGCCAGCAGCGTAGCCCATGGGAACACTGAAGCTTTCTTT
TRBV10-3,.,TRBJ2-5,.,CAISEQGSGETQYF,TGTGCCATCAGTGAACAGGGATCTGGAGAGACCCAGTACTTC
TRBV3-1,.,TRBJ2-3,.,CASSQDPVTYF,TGTGCCAGCAGCCAAGATCCAGTGACGTATTTT
TRBV28,TRBD1,TRBJ2-7,many,CASSSIGTGNSYEQYF,TGTGCCAGCAGTTCGATCGGGACAGGAAACTCCTACGAGCAGTACTTC
TRBV20-1,TRBD2,TRBJ2-1,few,CSAKQREGEDEQFF,TGCAGTGCTAAACAGCGGGAGGGGGAGGATGAGCAGTTCTTC
TRBV7-3,.,TRBJ2-3,many,CASSLDRYTDTQYF,TGTGCCAGCAGCTTGGACAGATACACAGATACGCAGTATTTT
TRBV19,.,TRBJ2-3,.,CASSVQSTDTQYF,TGTGCCAGTAGTGTACAGAGCACAGATACGCAGTATTTT
TRBV5-1,.,TRBJ2-1,.,CASSFGLRGEQFF,TGCGCCAGCAGCTTCGGGTTGCGGGGTGAGCAGTTCTTC
TRBV3-2,.,TRBJ2-1,large,CASSPGLADNEQFF,TGTGCCAGCAGCCCAGGACTAGCCGACAATGAGCAGTTCTTC
TRBV10-3,.,TRBJ2-2,few,CAIKVPNTGELFF,TGTGCCATCAAGGTCCCAAACACCGGGGAGCTGTTTTTT
TRBV20-1,.,TRBJ2-1,many,CSAPEGIRTGPQFF,TGCAGTGCCCCGGAGGGGATCCGAACGGGTCCGCAGTTCTTC
TRBV20-1,.,TRBJ1-1,.,CSASSAGHEAFF,TGCAGTGCTTCCTCCGCGGGTCATGAAGCTTTCTTT
TRBV20-1,.,TRBJ2-3,many,CSARALGGPDTQYF,TGCAGTGCTAGGGCCTTGGGGGGCCCAGATACGCAGTATTTT
TRBV6-5,.,TRBJ2-7,many,CASSSGLMRVYEQYF,TGTGCCAGCAGTTCCGGACTAATGCGGGTCTACGAGCAGTACTTC
TRBV6-5,.,TRBJ2-7,.,CASTRGREYEQYF,TGTGCCAGCACCCGGGGTCGGGAGTACGAGCAGTACTTC
TRBV7-9,.,TRBJ2-2,many,CASRGKDRLAGELFF,TGTGCCAGCAGAGGGAAGGACAGATTGGCCGGGGAGCTGTTTTTT
TRBV19,.,TRBJ2-3,many,CASSIGLITDTQYF,TGTGCCAGTAGTATCGGACTTATCACAGATACGCAGTATTTT
TRBV7-8,TRBD2,TRBJ2-1,many,CASRPRTSGRGSIVQFF,TGTGCCAGTAGGCCCCGGACTAGCGGGAGGGGCAGTATCGTGCAGTTCTTC
TRBV6-2/TRBV6-3,.,TRBJ2-5,few,CAILRQGKETQYF,TGTGCCATCTTAAGGCAGGGAAAAGAGACCCAGTACTTC
TRBV7-9,.,TRBJ1-6,many,CASSLDGKNSPLHF,TGTGCCAGCAGCTTAGACGGCAAAAATTCACCCCTCCACTTT
TRBV20-1,.,TRBJ1-1,many,CSAGENTEAFF,TGCAGTGCCGGCGAGAACACTGAAGCTTTCTTT
TRBV28,.,TRBJ1-5,many,CASSLVSGNGLYDQPQHF,TGTGCCAGCAGTTTAGTCTCCGGAAATGGCTTATACGATCAGCCCCAGCATTTT
TRBV12-5,TRBD2,TRBJ2-1,few,CASGSILGREGNEQFF,TGTGCTAGTGGTTCCATCTTAGGCCGGGAGGGCAATGAGCAGTTCTTC
TRBV20-1,.,TRBJ1-1,few,CSARPGGVDTEAFF,TGCAGTGCTAGACCGGGGGGCGTGGACACTGAAGCTTTCTTT
TRBV9,.,TRBJ1-1,.,CASSVIPSVEAFF,TGTGCCAGCAGCGTAATCCCCTCAGTTGAAGCTTTCTTT
TRBV29-1,TRBD2,TRBJ2-7,many,CSVEVVALASGFLYEQYF,TGCAGCGTTGAAGTAGTCGCGTTGGCTAGCGGGTTCCTCTACGAGCAGTACTTC
TRBV5-1,TRBD1,TRBJ2-7,.,CASSVTTGSSYEQYF,TGCGCCAGCAGCGTCACGACAGGGAGCTCCTACGAGCAGTACTTC
TRBV5-1,.,TRBJ2-3,many,CASSLISTDTQYF,TGCGCCAGCAGCCTGATCAGCACAGATACGCAGTATTTT
TRBV23-1,TRBD1,TRBJ1-4,few,CASKRQGGGKLFF,TGCGCCAGCAAGAGGCAGGGGGGTGGAAAACTGTTTTTT
TRBV4-3,.,TRBJ2-4,few,CASSQGYSTKNIQYF,TGCGCCAGCAGCCAAGGCTATTCGACCAAAAACATTCAGTACTTC
TRBV12-3/TRBV12-4,.,TRBJ1-5,many,CASSLQGGNQPQHF,TGTGCCAGCAGCTTACAGGGAGGCAATCAGCCCCAGCATTTT
TRBV6-2/TRBV6-3,TRBD2,TRBJ2-7,.,CASTLAGGNEQYF,TGTGCCAGCACCTTAGCGGGAGGAAACGAGCAGTACTTC
TRBV29-1,.,TRBJ1-1,.,CSVPQRVTEAFF,TGCAGCGTCCCCCAACGGGTCACTGAAGCTTTCTTT
TRBV29-1,.,TRBJ1-1,.,CSVEFQAEWTEAFF,TGCAGCGTTGAATTTCAGGCAGAATGGACTGAAGCTTTCTTT
TRBV10-3,.,TRBJ2-1,.,CAISESSLASGYNEQFF,TGTGCCATCAGTGAGTCTTCTCTAGCGTCGGGCTACAATGAGCAGTTCTTC
TRBV11-3,TRBD2,TRBJ2-1,many,CASSLGGATSGTSEQFF,TGTGCCAGCAGCTTGGGTGGCGCGACTAGCGGGACGTCCGAGCAGTTCTTC
TRBV29-1,TRBD2,TRBJ2-1,few,CSVDPGLAGGNEQFF,TGCAGCGTTGATCCGGGACTAGCGGGAGGCAATGAGCAGTTCTTC
TRBV7-9,.,TRBJ1-2,many,CASSSGTWGALGYTF,TGTGCCAGCAGCTCGGGTACCTGGGGGGCGCTCGGCTACACCTTC
TRBV18,.,TRBJ2-7,many,CASSLELSYEQYF,TGTGCCAGCTCCCTTGAGCTCTCCTACGAGCAGTACTTC
TRBV4-1,TRBD2,TRBJ2-1,.,CASSQGVAGAAIEQFF,TGCGCCAGCAGCCAAGGGGTGGCGGGAGCAGCTATTGAGCAGTTCTTC
TRBV6-1,TRBD1,TRBJ1-2,.,CASRRTGEGYTF,TGTGCCAGCAGGAGGACAGGGGAAGGCTACACCTTC
TRBV7-2,.,TRBJ2-7,many,CASSLKSGASEQYF,TGTGCCAGCAGCTTAAAGTCGGGAGCCAGCGAGCAGTACTTC
TRBV29-1,TRBD2,TRBJ2-5,many,CSARPGLGGQETQYF,TGCAGCGCCCGCCCAGGGCTGGGAGGGCAAGAGACCCAGTACTTC
TRBV6-2/TRBV6-3,TRBD1,TRBJ1-5,.,CASSPRDRADQPQHF,TGTGCCAGCAGTCCCCGGGACAGAGCGGATCAGCCCCAGCATTTT
TRBV3-1,.,TRBJ1-2,many,CASSQESSSPYGYTF,TGTGCCAGCAGCCAAGAGTCGTCGTCCCCCTATGGCTACACCTTC
TRBV2,.,TRBJ2-1,many,CASSDRGNYNEQFF,TGTGCCAGCAGTGATCGCGGGAACTACAATGAGCAGTTCTTC
TRBV10-3,.,TRBJ2-3,many,CAISDPRGPDTQYF,TGTGCCATCAGTGACCCCAGAGGCCCAGATACGCAGTATTTT
TRBV7-9,.,TRBJ1-1,many,CASSLGSTGTEAFF,TGTGCCAGCAGCTTAGGTTCTACTGGGACTGAAGCTTTCTTT
TRBV6-1,.,TRBJ2-7,many,CASSETKKSTHEQYF,TGTGCCAGCAGTGAAACTAAGAAGTCCACGCACGAGCAGTACTTC
TRBV11-3,TRBD1,TRBJ2-5,many,CASSPHRGQETQYF,TGTGCCAGCAGCCCCCACAGGGGCCAAGAGACCCAGTACTTC
TRBV3-1,.,TRBJ1-1,.,CASSPEIMNTEAFF,TGTGCCAGCAGCCCCGAGATTATGAACACTGAAGCTTTCTTT
TRBV7-9,.,TRBJ2-1,.,CVSSLGGYNEQFF,TGTGTCAGCAGCTTAGGGGGGTACAATGAGCAGTTCTTC